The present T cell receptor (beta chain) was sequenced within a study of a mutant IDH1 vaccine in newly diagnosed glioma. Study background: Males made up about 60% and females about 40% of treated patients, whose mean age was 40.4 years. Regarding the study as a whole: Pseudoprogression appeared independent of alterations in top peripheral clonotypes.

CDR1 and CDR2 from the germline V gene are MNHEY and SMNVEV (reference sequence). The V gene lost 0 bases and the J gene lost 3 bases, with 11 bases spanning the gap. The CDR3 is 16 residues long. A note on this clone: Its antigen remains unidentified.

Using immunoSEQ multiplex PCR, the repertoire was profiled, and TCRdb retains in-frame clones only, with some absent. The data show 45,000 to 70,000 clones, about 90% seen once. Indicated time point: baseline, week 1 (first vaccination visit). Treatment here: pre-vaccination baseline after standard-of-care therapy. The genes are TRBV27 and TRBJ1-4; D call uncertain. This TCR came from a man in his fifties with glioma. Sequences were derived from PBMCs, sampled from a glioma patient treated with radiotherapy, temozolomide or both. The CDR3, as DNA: TGTGCCAGCAGTTTATCGGCCCATGGGGCTAATGAAAAACTGTTTTTT. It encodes CASSLSAHGANEKLFF.